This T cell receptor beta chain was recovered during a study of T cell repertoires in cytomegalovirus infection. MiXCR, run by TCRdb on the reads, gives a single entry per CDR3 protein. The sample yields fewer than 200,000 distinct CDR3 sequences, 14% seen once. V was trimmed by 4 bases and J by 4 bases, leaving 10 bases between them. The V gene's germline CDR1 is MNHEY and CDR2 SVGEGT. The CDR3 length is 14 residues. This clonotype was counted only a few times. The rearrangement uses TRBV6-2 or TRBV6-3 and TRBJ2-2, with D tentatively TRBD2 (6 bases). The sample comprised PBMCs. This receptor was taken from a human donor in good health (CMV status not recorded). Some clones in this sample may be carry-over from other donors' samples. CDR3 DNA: TGTGCCAGCAGTTTACGGGACTCCACCGGGGAGCTGTTTTTT. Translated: CASSLRDSTGELFF.